This passage covers 3 T cell receptor beta chains from one sample sequenced in a study of blood T cell repertoires in COVID-19. TCRdb's copy holds only in-frame clones and misses some; the assay was immunoSEQ multiplex PCR. The repertoire holds 250,000 to 400,000 clones, 88% seen once, with roughly 1.7% in the top ten. Sequenced sample: peripheral blood. The receptors were sampled from a young woman with COVID-19, enrolled during active disease.

This chain connects TRBV5-8 to TRBJ1-3; D is uncertain. The V gene's germline CDR1 is SGHTS and CDR2 YDEGEE. The V end was cut by 2 bases, the J end by 1 base, with 10 bases between. CDR3 size: 15 residues. In DNA, the CDR3 is TGTGCCAGCAGCTTACCTTTAACTTCTGGAAACACCATATATTTT. It is translated as CASSLPLTSGNTIYF.

V gene TRBV4-3 combines with J gene TRBJ1-6; D possibly corresponds to TRBD1 (6 bases). The CDR3 runs 16 residues. Germline CDR1 reads LGHNA; CDR2 reads YSLEER. Trimming cost V 4 bases and J 7 bases, with 17 bases left between them. CDR3 sequence (DNA): TGCGCCAGCAGCCTTCGACAGGATCAGGGGAATTCACCCCTCCACTTT. Translation: CASSLRQDQGNSPLHF.

The V gene is TRBV6-6, the J gene TRBJ2-7, with TRBD2 as a possible D gene (6 bases). The CDR3 covers 12 residues. Per germline, CDR1 MNHNY and CDR2 SVGAGI (reference sequence). V was shortened by 0 bases and J by 6 bases, with 6 bases between the two germline ends. CDR3 sequence reads: CASSYSGGEQYV. Written as DNA, the CDR3 is TGTGCCAGCAGTTACTCGGGGGGCGAGCAGTACGTC.